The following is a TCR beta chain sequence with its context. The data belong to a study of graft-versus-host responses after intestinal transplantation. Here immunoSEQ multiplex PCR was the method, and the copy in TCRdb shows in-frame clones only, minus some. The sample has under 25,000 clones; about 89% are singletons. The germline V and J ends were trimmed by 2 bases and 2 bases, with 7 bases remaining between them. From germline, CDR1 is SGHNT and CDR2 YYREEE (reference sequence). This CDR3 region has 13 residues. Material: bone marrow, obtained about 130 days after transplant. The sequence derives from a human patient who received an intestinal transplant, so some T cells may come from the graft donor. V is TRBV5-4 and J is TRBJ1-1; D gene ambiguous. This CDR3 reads CASSLRDNTEAFF. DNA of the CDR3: TGTGCCAGCAGCTTACGGGATAACACTGAAGCTTTCTTT.